This entry describes one T cell receptor beta chain. What it binds is unknown. Clones were read by immunoSEQ multiplex PCR, and TCRdb kept only the in-frame ones, dropping some. Here the sample spans under 40,000 clones, 78% being singletons. Time point reported: week 35, safety follow-up. Vaccinated patients received 300 ug of mutant IDH1 20-mer peptide per dose, with topical imiquimod. The sample originates from a study of a mutant IDH1 vaccine in newly diagnosed glioma. Study context: Sex among treated patients split around 60% male, around 40% female; mean age was about 40 years.

Per germline, CDR1 SGHTA and CDR2 FQGNSA. This CDR3 spans 14 amino acids. The V and J ends lost 5 bases and 4 bases, in that order; junction bases with no gene match: 7. The origin of this receptor is a middle-aged woman with glioma. The specimen comprised PBMCs, sampled from a glioma patient whose treatment included an IDH1 peptide vaccine. V and J are TRBV7-2 and TRBJ1-2; 7 bases fit TRBD1. This CDR3 is CASSTRTGTYGYTF. The CDR3 nucleotides read TGTGCCAGCAGCACCCGGACAGGAACCTATGGCTACACCTTC.